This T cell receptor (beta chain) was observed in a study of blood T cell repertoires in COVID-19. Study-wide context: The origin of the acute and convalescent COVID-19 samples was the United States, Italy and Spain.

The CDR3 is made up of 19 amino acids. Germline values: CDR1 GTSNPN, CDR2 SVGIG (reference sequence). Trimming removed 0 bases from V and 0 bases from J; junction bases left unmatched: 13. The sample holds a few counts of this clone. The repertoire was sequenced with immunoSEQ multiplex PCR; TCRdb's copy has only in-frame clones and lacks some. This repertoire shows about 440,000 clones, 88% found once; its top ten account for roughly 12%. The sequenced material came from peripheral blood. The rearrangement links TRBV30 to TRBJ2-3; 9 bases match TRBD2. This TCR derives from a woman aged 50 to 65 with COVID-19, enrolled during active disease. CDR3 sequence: CAWSVGERGASGSTDTQYF. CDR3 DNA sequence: TGTGCCTGGAGTGTAGGGGAGCGGGGGGCGAGTGGGAGCACAGATACGCAGTATTTT.